These T cell receptor beta chains were read from a single sample in a study of cytomegalovirus exposure and HLA in healthy donors. This table comes from immunoSEQ multiplex PCR, and its TCRdb copy is limited to in-frame clones, with some not included. The repertoire consists of over 150,000 clones, with approximately 78% occurring once and the leading ten covering roughly 0.99%. Sequencing was performed on PBMCs. The source is a girl aged 2-9 years in good health and CMV-seropositive. Both conserved end residues are part of each CDR3. Each record gives: D gene, CDR3 length, clone size, V gene, J gene, CDR3 protein, CDR3 DNA. The D gene is left open where the match is weak. Size tells how often a clone was seen (once, few, many) or the class of an expanded clone, and some rows leave it out.

d_call: .
cdr3_length: 16
clone_size: .
v_call: TRBV4-1
j_call: TRBJ1-5
cdr3_aa: CASSPYPTASNGPQHF
cdr3_nt: TGCGCCAGCAGCCCGTACCCGACAGCCTCGAATGGACCCCAGCATTTT

d_call: TRBD2
cdr3_length: 14
clone_size: .
v_call: TRBV7-7
j_call: TRBJ2-2
cdr3_aa: CASSSTSGPRELFF
cdr3_nt: TGTGCTAGCAGCTCCACTAGCGGGCCCCGTGAGCTGTTTTTT

d_call: .
cdr3_length: 13
clone_size: .
v_call: TRBV10-3
j_call: TRBJ1-1
cdr3_aa: CAISDKRNTEAFF
cdr3_nt: TGTGCCATCAGTGACAAGCGGAACACTGAAGCTTTCTTT

d_call: TRBD1
cdr3_length: 15
clone_size: .
v_call: TRBV10-3
j_call: TRBJ2-7
cdr3_aa: CAISTGGVGSYEQYF
cdr3_nt: TGTGCCATCAGTACAGGGGGCGTGGGGTCCTACGAGCAGTACTTC

d_call: TRBD2
cdr3_length: 14
clone_size: .
v_call: TRBV28
j_call: TRBJ2-1
cdr3_aa: CASTTRRGRDEQFF
cdr3_nt: TGTGCCAGCACCACGAGGCGCGGGAGGGATGAGCAGTTCTTC

d_call: .
cdr3_length: 13
clone_size: .
v_call: TRBV6-6
j_call: TRBJ1-2
cdr3_aa: CASSGDKGYGYTF
cdr3_nt: TGTGCCAGCAGTGGGGACAAAGGGTATGGCTACACCTTC

d_call: TRBD2
cdr3_length: 11
clone_size: .
v_call: TRBV2
j_call: TRBJ2-5
cdr3_aa: CASRGEETQYF
cdr3_nt: TGTGCCAGCCGGGGGGAAGAGACCCAGTACTTC

d_call: .
cdr3_length: 15
clone_size: .
v_call: TRBV5-4
j_call: TRBJ2-1
cdr3_aa: CASSLLKRVYNEQFF
cdr3_nt: TGTGCCAGCAGCTTGTTGAAGCGGGTATACAATGAGCAGTTCTTC

d_call: .
cdr3_length: 15
clone_size: once
v_call: TRBV19
j_call: TRBJ1-2
cdr3_aa: CASSKELTSNYGYTF
cdr3_nt: TGTGCCAGTAGTAAGGAGCTGACCTCTAACTATGGCTACACCTTC

d_call: TRBD2
cdr3_length: 14
clone_size: .
v_call: TRBV5-3
j_call: TRBJ2-7
cdr3_aa: CARSLAGGPYEQYF
cdr3_nt: TGTGCCAGAAGCTTGGCGGGAGGGCCCTACGAGCAGTACTTC

d_call: .
cdr3_length: 15
clone_size: .
v_call: TRBV7-9
j_call: TRBJ2-3
cdr3_aa: CASSLARRTTDTQYF
cdr3_nt: TGTGCCAGCAGCCTGGCGAGACGGACAACAGATACGCAGTATTTT

d_call: TRBD1
cdr3_length: 19
clone_size: .
v_call: TRBV5-5
j_call: TRBJ2-6
cdr3_aa: CASSFGRDSFSSGANVLTF
cdr3_nt: TGTGCCAGCAGCTTCGGCCGGGACAGCTTCAGCTCTGGGGCCAACGTCCTGACTTTC

d_call: TRBD2
cdr3_length: 17
clone_size: few
v_call: TRBV7-9
j_call: TRBJ2-5
cdr3_aa: CASSSGTSGRAKETQYF
cdr3_nt: TGTGCCAGCAGCTCCGGGACTAGCGGGAGGGCCAAAGAGACCCAGTACTTC

d_call: .
cdr3_length: 14
clone_size: few
v_call: TRBV6-1
j_call: TRBJ2-6
cdr3_aa: CASSEIAGANVLTF
cdr3_nt: TGTGCCAGCAGTGAGATAGCTGGGGCCAACGTCCTGACTTTC

d_call: .
cdr3_length: 13
clone_size: .
v_call: TRBV4-1
j_call: TRBJ1-1
cdr3_aa: CASSQDPGLEAFF
cdr3_nt: TGCGCCAGCAGCCAAGATCCAGGCTTAGAAGCTTTCTTT

d_call: .
cdr3_length: 13
clone_size: .
v_call: TRBV5-4
j_call: TRBJ2-7
cdr3_aa: CASSNFDGYEQYF
cdr3_nt: TGTGCCAGCAGCAATTTTGACGGGTACGAGCAGTACTTC

d_call: TRBD1
cdr3_length: 15
clone_size: .
v_call: TRBV30
j_call: TRBJ1-4
cdr3_aa: CAWSANGQGGEKLFF
cdr3_nt: TGTGCCTGGAGTGCAAATGGACAGGGAGGGGAAAAACTGTTTTTT

d_call: TRBD1
cdr3_length: 13
clone_size: .
v_call: TRBV30
j_call: TRBJ1-1
cdr3_aa: CAWSGQGWSEAFF
cdr3_nt: TGTGCCTGGAGCGGACAGGGATGGTCTGAAGCTTTCTTT

d_call: TRBD1
cdr3_length: 13
clone_size: .
v_call: TRBV28
j_call: TRBJ1-3
cdr3_aa: CASSRGTGLTIYF
cdr3_nt: TGTGCCAGCAGCCGCGGGACAGGTCTCACCATATATTTT

d_call: .
cdr3_length: 13
clone_size: .
v_call: TRBV5-5
j_call: TRBJ1-5
cdr3_aa: CASSSQINQPQHF
cdr3_nt: TGTGCCAGCAGCTCCCAGATCAATCAGCCCCAGCATTTT

d_call: TRBD2
cdr3_length: 16
clone_size: .
v_call: TRBV2
j_call: TRBJ2-7
cdr3_aa: CASGGLTGVGREEQYF
cdr3_nt: TGTGCCAGCGGGGGCTTGACCGGGGTCGGGAGGGAAGAGCAGTACTTC

d_call: .
cdr3_length: 14
clone_size: .
v_call: TRBV5-1
j_call: TRBJ2-7
cdr3_aa: CASSFPDRPYEQYF
cdr3_nt: TGCGCCAGCAGCTTTCCAGACAGGCCCTACGAGCAGTACTTC

d_call: .
cdr3_length: 17
clone_size: .
v_call: TRBV28
j_call: TRBJ1-5
cdr3_aa: CASSRGRGSRHNQPQHF
cdr3_nt: TGTGCCAGCAGCCGTGGAAGGGGTTCCAGGCACAATCAGCCCCAGCATTTT

d_call: .
cdr3_length: 17
clone_size: .
v_call: TRBV4-1
j_call: TRBJ1-4
cdr3_aa: CASSPQPGYPTNEKLFF
cdr3_nt: TGCGCCAGCAGCCCCCAACCCGGGTACCCAACTAATGAAAAACTGTTTTTT

d_call: .
cdr3_length: 14
clone_size: .
v_call: TRBV2
j_call: TRBJ2-3
cdr3_aa: CASSEARSTDTQYF
cdr3_nt: TGTGCCAGCAGTGAAGCGCGCAGCACAGATACGCAGTATTTT

d_call: .
cdr3_length: 15
clone_size: .
v_call: TRBV28
j_call: TRBJ2-2
cdr3_aa: CASSLGGVGTGELFF
cdr3_nt: TGTGCCAGCAGCCTGGGGGGAGTGGGTACCGGGGAGCTGTTTTTT

d_call: .
cdr3_length: 17
clone_size: .
v_call: TRBV28
j_call: TRBJ2-7
cdr3_aa: CASSSPGSGSSSYEQYF
cdr3_nt: TGTGCCAGCAGTTCCCCGGGTTCGGGATCGAGCTCCTACGAGCAGTACTTC

d_call: TRBD1
cdr3_length: 16
clone_size: .
v_call: TRBV28
j_call: TRBJ1-3
cdr3_aa: CASSFPRGTAGNTIYF
cdr3_nt: TGTGCCAGCAGCTTCCCTCGTGGGACAGCTGGAAACACCATATATTTT

d_call: TRBD2
cdr3_length: 16
clone_size: .
v_call: TRBV30
j_call: TRBJ2-1
cdr3_aa: CAWTTLAGLSYNEQFF
cdr3_nt: TGTGCCTGGACCACTTTAGCGGGATTGTCCTACAATGAGCAGTTCTTC

d_call: TRBD1
cdr3_length: 15
clone_size: .
v_call: TRBV27
j_call: TRBJ2-7
cdr3_aa: CASSLRGTGSYEQYF
cdr3_nt: TGTGCCAGCAGTTTAAGGGGGACAGGCTCCTACGAGCAGTACTTC

d_call: .
cdr3_length: 12
clone_size: .
v_call: TRBV27
j_call: TRBJ2-7
cdr3_aa: CASSGGGAEQYF
cdr3_nt: TGTGCCAGCAGCGGAGGGGGGGCCGAGCAGTACTTC

d_call: .
cdr3_length: 15
clone_size: .
v_call: TRBV30
j_call: TRBJ2-7
cdr3_aa: CAWSPSDRGPGEQYF
cdr3_nt: TGTGCCTGGAGTCCCTCGGACCGAGGACCGGGGGAGCAGTACTTC

d_call: TRBD1
cdr3_length: 16
clone_size: .
v_call: TRBV19
j_call: TRBJ1-5
cdr3_aa: CASSDHRDRGHQPQHF
cdr3_nt: TGTGCCAGTAGTGACCATAGGGACAGGGGACATCAGCCCCAGCATTTT

d_call: .
cdr3_length: 17
clone_size: .
v_call: TRBV5-1
j_call: TRBJ1-1
cdr3_aa: CASSPPYSQQGTTEAFF
cdr3_nt: TGCGCCAGCAGCCCTCCTTACTCTCAACAGGGCACCACTGAAGCTTTCTTT

d_call: .
cdr3_length: 18
clone_size: .
v_call: TRBV27
j_call: TRBJ2-6
cdr3_aa: CASSLYSAPFSGANVLTF
cdr3_nt: TGTGCCAGCAGTTTATATAGCGCTCCTTTCTCTGGGGCCAACGTCCTGACTTTC

d_call: .
cdr3_length: 12
clone_size: .
v_call: TRBV28
j_call: TRBJ1-1
cdr3_aa: CASSHGNTEAFF
cdr3_nt: TGTGCCAGCAGCCACGGGAACACTGAAGCTTTCTTT

d_call: TRBD2
cdr3_length: 15
clone_size: .
v_call: TRBV6-1
j_call: TRBJ2-2
cdr3_aa: CASSWTSGNTGELFF
cdr3_nt: TGTGCCAGCAGCTGGACTAGCGGTAACACCGGGGAGCTGTTTTTT

d_call: .
cdr3_length: 16
clone_size: .
v_call: TRBV6-5
j_call: TRBJ2-7
cdr3_aa: CASSSSSSAQPYEQYF
cdr3_nt: TGTGCCAGCAGTTCATCTTCTAGCGCCCAACCCTACGAGCAGTACTTC

d_call: .
cdr3_length: 15
clone_size: .
v_call: TRBV5-1
j_call: TRBJ2-2
cdr3_aa: CASSSLFFYTGELFF
cdr3_nt: TGCGCCAGCAGCTCCCTATTTTTCTACACCGGGGAGCTGTTTTTT

d_call: .
cdr3_length: 15
clone_size: .
v_call: TRBV28
j_call: TRBJ2-1
cdr3_aa: CASSFARLVNNEQFF
cdr3_nt: TGTGCCAGCAGTTTCGCCAGGTTAGTGAACAATGAGCAGTTCTTC

d_call: .
cdr3_length: 14
clone_size: .
v_call: TRBV28
j_call: TRBJ2-7
cdr3_aa: CASTASYTFDEQYF
cdr3_nt: TGTGCCAGCACCGCTAGCTATACTTTCGACGAGCAGTACTTC

d_call: TRBD1
cdr3_length: 12
clone_size: .
v_call: TRBV10-3
j_call: TRBJ2-1
cdr3_aa: CAIDDRGNEQFF
cdr3_nt: TGTGCCATAGACGACAGGGGCAACGAGCAGTTCTTC

d_call: TRBD1
cdr3_length: 13
clone_size: once
v_call: TRBV30
j_call: TRBJ1-2
cdr3_aa: CAWEPGQSYGYTF
cdr3_nt: TGTGCCTGGGAACCGGGACAGTCCTATGGCTACACCTTC

d_call: TRBD1
cdr3_length: 14
clone_size: .
v_call: TRBV29-1
j_call: TRBJ1-2
cdr3_aa: CSCPAGTGGYGYTF
cdr3_nt: TGCAGCTGCCCCGCCGGGACAGGCGGCTATGGCTACACCTTC

d_call: TRBD1
cdr3_length: 15
clone_size: once
v_call: TRBV5-6
j_call: TRBJ2-1
cdr3_aa: CASSLVGTGENEQFF
cdr3_nt: TGTGCCAGCAGCTTGGTTGGGACAGGGGAAAATGAGCAGTTCTTC

d_call: .
cdr3_length: 17
clone_size: .
v_call: TRBV30
j_call: TRBJ1-6
cdr3_aa: CAWSYSSLQGYNSPLHF
cdr3_nt: TGTGCCTGGAGCTACTCCTCCTTACAGGGATATAATTCACCCCTCCACTTT

d_call: .
cdr3_length: 13
clone_size: .
v_call: TRBV19
j_call: TRBJ1-5
cdr3_aa: CASSHRGNQPQHF
cdr3_nt: TGTGCCAGTAGTCACAGGGGCAATCAGCCCCAGCATTTT